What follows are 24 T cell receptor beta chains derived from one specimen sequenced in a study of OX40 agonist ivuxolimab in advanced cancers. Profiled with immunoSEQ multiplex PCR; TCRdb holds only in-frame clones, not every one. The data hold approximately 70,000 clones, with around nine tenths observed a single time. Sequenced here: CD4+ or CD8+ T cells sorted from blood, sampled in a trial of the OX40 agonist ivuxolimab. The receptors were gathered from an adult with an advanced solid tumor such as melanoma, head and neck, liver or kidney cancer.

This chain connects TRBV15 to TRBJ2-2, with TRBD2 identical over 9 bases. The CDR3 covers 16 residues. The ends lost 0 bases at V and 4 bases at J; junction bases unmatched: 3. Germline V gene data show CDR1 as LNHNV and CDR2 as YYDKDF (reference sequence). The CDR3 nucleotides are TGTGCCACCAGCAGAGATCCACTAGCGGGCACCGGGGAGCTGTTTTTT. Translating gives CATSRDPLAGTGELFF.

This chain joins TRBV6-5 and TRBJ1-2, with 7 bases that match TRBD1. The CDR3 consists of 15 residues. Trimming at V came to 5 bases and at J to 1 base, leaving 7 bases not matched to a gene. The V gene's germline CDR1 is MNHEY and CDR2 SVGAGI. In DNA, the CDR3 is TGTGCCAGCAGTACGACAGGGCTCGGTAACTATGGCTACACCTTC. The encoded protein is CASSTTGLGNYGYTF.

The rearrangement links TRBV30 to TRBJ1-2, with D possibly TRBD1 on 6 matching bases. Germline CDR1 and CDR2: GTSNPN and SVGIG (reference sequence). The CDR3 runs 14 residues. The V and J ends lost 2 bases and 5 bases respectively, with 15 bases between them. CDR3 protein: CAWSSSQGVYGYTF. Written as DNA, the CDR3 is TGTGCCTGGAGTTCGTCACAGGGTGTTTATGGCTACACCTTC.

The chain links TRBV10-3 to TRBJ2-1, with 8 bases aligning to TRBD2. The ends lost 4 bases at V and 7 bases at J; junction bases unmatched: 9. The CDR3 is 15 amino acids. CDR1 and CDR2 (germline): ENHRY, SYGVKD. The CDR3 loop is CAISAPSGRSNEQFF. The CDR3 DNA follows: TGTGCCATCAGTGCCCCGAGCGGGAGATCGAATGAGCAGTTCTTC.

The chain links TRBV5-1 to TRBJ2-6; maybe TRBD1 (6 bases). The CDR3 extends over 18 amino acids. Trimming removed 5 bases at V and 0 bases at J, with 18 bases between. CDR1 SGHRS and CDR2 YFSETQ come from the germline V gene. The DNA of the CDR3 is TGCGCCAGCAGGGGGGACGGGACACTACTCTCTGGGGCCAACGTCCTGACTTTC. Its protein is CASRGDGTLLSGANVLTF.

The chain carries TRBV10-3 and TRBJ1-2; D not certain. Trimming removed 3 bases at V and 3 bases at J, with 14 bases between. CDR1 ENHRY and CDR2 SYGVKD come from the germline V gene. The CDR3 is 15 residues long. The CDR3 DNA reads TGTGCCATCAGTGATACAGCACGGATTTACTATGGCTACACCTTC. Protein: CAISDTARIYYGYTF.

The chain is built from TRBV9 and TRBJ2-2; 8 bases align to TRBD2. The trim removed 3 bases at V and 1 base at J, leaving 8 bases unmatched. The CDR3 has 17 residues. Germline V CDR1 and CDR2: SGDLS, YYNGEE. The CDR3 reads CASSDSAGLGNTGELFF. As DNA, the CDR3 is TGTGCCAGCAGCGATTCAGCGGGACTAGGGAACACCGGGGAGCTGTTTTTT.

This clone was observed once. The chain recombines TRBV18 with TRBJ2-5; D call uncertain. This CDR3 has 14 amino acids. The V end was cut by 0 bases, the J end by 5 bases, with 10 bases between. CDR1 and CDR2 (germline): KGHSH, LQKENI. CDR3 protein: CASSPPSQGETQYF. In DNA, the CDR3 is TGTGCCAGCTCACCACCGTCACAAGGGGAGACCCAGTACTTC.

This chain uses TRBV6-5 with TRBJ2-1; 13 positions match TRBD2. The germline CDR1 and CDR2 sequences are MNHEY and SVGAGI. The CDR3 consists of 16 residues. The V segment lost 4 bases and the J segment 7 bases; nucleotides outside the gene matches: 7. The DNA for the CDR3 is TGTGCCAGCAGTTGGAGGACTAGCGGGAGTTTTAATGAGCAGTTCTTC. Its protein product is CASSWRTSGSFNEQFF.

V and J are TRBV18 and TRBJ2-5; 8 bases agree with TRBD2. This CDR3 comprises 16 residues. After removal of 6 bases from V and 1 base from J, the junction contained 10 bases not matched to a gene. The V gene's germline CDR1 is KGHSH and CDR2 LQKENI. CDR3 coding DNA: TGTGCCAGCTCCACCCGCCTAGCGGGTTTCCAAGAGACCCAGTACTTC. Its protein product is CASSTRLAGFQETQYF.

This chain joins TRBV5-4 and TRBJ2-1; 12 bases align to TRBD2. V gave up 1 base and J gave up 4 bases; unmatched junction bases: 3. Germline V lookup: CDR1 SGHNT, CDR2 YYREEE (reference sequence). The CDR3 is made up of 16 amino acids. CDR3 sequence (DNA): TGTGCCAGCAGCTTGAAGACTAGCGGGAGTTACAATGAGCAGTTCTTC. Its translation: CASSLKTSGSYNEQFF.

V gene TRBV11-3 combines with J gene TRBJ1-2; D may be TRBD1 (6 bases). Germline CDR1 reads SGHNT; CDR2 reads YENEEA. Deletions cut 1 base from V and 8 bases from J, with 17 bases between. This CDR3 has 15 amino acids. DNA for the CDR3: TGTGCCAGCAGCTTAGGGTCGGGACACGGCTGGGGCTACACCTTC. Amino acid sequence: CASSLGSGHGWGYTF. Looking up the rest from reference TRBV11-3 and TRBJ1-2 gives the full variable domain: EAGVVQSPRYKIIEKKQPVAFWCNPISGHNTLYWYLQNLGQGPELLIRYENEEAVDDSQLPKDRFSAERLKGVDSTLKIQPAELGDSAVYLCASSLGSGHGWGYTFGSGTRLTVV.

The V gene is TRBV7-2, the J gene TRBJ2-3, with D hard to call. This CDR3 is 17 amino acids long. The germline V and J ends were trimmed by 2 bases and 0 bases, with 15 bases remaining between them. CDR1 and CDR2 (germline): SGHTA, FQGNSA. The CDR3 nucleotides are TGTGCCAGCAGCTTAAAAGGGCTTCGCGGAAGCACAGATACGCAGTATTTT. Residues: CASSLKGLRGSTDTQYF.

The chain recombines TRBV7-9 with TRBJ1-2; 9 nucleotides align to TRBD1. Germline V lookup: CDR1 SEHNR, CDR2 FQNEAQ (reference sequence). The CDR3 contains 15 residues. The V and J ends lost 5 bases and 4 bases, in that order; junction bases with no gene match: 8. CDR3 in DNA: TGTGCCAGCAGCCCAAGCGGGACAGGGATCTATGGCTACACCTTC. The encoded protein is CASSPSGTGIYGYTF. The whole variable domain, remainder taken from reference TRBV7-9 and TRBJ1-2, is DTGVSQNPRHKITKRGQNVTFRCDPISEHNRLYWYRQTLGQGPEFLTYFQNEAQLEKSRLLSDRFSAERPKGSFSTLEIQRTEQGDSAMYLCASSPSGTGIYGYTFGSGTRLTVV.

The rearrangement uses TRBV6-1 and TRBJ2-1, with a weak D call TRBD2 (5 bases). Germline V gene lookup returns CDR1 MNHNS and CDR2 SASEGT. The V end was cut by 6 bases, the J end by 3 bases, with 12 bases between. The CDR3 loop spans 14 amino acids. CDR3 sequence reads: CASSGTSSYNEQFF. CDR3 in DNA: TGTGCCAGCAGCGGAACTAGTAGCTACAATGAGCAGTTCTTC.

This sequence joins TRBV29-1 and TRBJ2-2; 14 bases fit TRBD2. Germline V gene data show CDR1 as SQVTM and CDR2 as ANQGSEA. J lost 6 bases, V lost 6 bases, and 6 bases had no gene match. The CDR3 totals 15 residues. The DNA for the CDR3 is TGCAGCGTCCAGGGACTAGCGGGAGTTGCCGGGGAGCTGTTTTTT. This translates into CSVQGLAGVAGELFF.

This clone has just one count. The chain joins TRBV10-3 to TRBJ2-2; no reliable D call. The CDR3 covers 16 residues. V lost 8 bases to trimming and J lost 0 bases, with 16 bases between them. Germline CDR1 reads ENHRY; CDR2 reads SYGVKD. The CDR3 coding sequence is TGTGCCATCGCCCCCACAGCGACACCGAACACCGGGGAGCTGTTTTTT. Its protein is CAIAPTATPNTGELFF.

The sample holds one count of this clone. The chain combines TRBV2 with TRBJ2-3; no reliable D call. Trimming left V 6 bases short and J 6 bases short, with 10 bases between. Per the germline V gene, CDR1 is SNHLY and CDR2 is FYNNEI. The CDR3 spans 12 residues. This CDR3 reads CASSMRRDTQYF. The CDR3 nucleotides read TGTGCCAGCAGCATGAGGCGCGATACGCAGTATTTT.

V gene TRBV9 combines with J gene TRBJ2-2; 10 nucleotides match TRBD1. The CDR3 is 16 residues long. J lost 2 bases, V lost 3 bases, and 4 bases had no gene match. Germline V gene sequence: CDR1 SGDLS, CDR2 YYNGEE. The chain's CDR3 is CASSGQGALNTGELFF. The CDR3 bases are TGTGCCAGCAGCGGACAGGGGGCGCTTAACACCGGGGAGCTGTTTTTT. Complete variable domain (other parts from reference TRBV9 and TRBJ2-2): DSGVTQTPKHLITATGQRVTLRCSPRSGDLSVYWYQQSLDQGLQFLIQYYNGEERAKGNILERFSAQQFPDLHSELNLSSLELGDSALYFCASSGQGALNTGELFFGEGSRLTVL.

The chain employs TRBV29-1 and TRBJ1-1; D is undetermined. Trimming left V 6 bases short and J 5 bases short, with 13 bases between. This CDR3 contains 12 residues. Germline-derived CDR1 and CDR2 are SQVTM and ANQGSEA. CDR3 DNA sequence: TGCAGCGTGGAGGGAGTTATAACTGAAGCTTTCTTT. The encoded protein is CSVEGVITEAFF.

CDR3 amino acids: CASSVGHPRQGRSDTQYF. The CDR3 nucleotides read TGTGCCAGCAGCGTAGGGCACCCTAGACAGGGGAGGTCAGATACGCAGTATTTT. V and J are TRBV7-7 and TRBJ2-3, with TRBD1 matching 8 bases. The germline V gene encodes CDR1 SSHAT and CDR2 FNYEAQ (reference sequence). This CDR3 contains 18 residues. Trimming at V came to 5 bases and at J to 4 bases, leaving 17 bases not matched to a gene.

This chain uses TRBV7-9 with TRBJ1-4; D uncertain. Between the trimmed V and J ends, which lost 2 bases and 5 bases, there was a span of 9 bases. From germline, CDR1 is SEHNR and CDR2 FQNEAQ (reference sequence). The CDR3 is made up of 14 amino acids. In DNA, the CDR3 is TGTGCCAGCAGCTTAAGATCGACAAATGAAAAACTGTTTTTT. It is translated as CASSLRSTNEKLFF. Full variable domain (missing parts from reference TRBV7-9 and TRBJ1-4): DTGVSQNPRHKITKRGQNVTFRCDPISEHNRLYWYRQTLGQGPEFLTYFQNEAQLEKSRLLSDRFSAERPKGSFSTLEIQRTEQGDSAMYLCASSLRSTNEKLFFGSGTQLSVL.

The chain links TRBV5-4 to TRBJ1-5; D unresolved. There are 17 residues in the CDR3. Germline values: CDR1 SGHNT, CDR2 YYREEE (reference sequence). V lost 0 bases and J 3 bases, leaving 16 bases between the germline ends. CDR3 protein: CASSLARDPTLNQPQHF. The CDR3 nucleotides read TGTGCCAGCAGCTTGGCCCGGGATCCAACGCTCAATCAGCCCCAGCATTTT.

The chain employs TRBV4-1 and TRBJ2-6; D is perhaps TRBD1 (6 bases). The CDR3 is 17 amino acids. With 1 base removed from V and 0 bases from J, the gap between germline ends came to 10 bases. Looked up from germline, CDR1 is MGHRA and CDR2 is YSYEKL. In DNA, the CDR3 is TGCGCCAGCAGCCAAGTGTGGACAGACTCTGGGGCCAACGTCCTGACTTTC. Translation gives CASSQVWTDSGANVLTF.